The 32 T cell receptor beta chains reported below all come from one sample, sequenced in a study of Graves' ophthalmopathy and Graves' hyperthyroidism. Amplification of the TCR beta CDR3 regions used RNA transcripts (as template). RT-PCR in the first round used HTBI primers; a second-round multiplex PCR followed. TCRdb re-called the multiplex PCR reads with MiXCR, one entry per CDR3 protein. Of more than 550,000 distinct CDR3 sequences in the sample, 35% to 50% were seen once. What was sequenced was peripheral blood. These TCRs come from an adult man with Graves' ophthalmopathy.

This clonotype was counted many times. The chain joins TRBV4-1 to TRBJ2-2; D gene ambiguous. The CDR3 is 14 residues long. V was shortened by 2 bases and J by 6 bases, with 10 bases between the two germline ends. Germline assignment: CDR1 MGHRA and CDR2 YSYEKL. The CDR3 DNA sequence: TGCGCCAGCAGCCAACCTACTAAGTCCGGGGAGCTGTTTTTT. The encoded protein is CASSQPTKSGELFF.

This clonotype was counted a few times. The CDR3 DNA reads TGCGCCAGCAGCCGCAGCGGGGGGAGGGCCCGGGGCGGGGAGCTGTTTTTT. Amino acid sequence: CASSRSGGRARGGELFF. This chain connects TRBV4-1 to TRBJ2-2, with 9 positions matching TRBD2. The V segment lost 4 bases and the J segment 7 bases; nucleotides outside the gene matches: 13. Per the germline V gene, CDR1 is MGHRA and CDR2 is YSYEKL. The CDR3 contains 17 residues.

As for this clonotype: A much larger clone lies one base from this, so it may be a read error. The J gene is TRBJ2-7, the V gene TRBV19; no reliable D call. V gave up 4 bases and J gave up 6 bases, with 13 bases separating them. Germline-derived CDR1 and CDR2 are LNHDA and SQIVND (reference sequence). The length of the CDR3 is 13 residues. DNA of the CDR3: TGTGCCAGTAGTACGAAGCCTTACGGCGAGCAGTACTTC. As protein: CASSTKPYGEQYF.

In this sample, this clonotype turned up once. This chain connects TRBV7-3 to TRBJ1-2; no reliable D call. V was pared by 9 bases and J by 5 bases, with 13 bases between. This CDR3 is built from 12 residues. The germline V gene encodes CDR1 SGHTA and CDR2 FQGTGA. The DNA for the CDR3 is TGTGCCAGTGGCTTGGACGCATATGGCTACACCTTC. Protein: CASGLDAYGYTF.

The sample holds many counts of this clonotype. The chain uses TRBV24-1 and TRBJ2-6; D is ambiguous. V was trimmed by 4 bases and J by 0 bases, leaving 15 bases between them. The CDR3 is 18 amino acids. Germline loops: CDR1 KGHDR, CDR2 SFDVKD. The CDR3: CATSETSGPGSGANVLTF. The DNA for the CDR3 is TGTGCCACCAGTGAAACTTCCGGTCCGGGCTCTGGGGCCAACGTCCTGACTTTC.

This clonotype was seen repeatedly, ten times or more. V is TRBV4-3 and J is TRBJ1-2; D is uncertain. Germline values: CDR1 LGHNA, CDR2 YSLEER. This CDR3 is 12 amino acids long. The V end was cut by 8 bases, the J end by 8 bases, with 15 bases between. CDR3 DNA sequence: TGCGCCAGCCGACGGCCTCCCTACGGCTACACCTTC. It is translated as CASRRPPYGYTF.

CDR3 in DNA: TGTGCCAGCTCAGTAACCGGGACAGGGAACACCGGGGAGCTGTTTTTT. It yields the protein CASSVTGTGNTGELFF. This rearrangement joins TRBV10-3 to TRBJ2-2; 8 nucleotides agree with TRBD1. After removal of 10 bases from V and 1 base from J, the junction contained 11 bases not matched to a gene. The CDR3 consists of 16 residues. CDR1 and CDR2 from the germline V gene are ENHRY and SYGVKD.

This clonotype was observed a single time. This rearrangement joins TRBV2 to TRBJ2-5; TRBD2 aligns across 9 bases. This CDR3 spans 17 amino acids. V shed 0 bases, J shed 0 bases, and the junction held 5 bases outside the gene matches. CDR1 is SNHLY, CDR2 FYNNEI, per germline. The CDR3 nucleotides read TGTGCCAGCAGTGAAGCGGCGGGAGGGACACACCAAGAGACCCAGTACTTC. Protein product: CASSEAAGGTHQETQYF.

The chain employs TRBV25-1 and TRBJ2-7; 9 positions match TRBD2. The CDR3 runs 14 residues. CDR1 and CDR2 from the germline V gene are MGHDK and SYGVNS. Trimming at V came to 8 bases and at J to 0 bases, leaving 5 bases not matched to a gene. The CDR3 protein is CASVSGRHSYEQYF. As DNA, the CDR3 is TGTGCCAGCGTTAGCGGGAGACACTCCTACGAGCAGTACTTC.

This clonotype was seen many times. CDR3 sequence: CASSMKTVLEETQYF. For the CDR3, the DNA is TGTGCCAGTAGTATGAAGACAGTTCTTGAAGAGACCCAGTACTTC. This rearrangement joins TRBV19 to TRBJ2-5, with D possibly being TRBD1 (5 bases). CDR1 and CDR2 (germline): LNHDA, SQIVND (reference sequence). Trimming took off 3 bases at V and 3 bases at J, with 14 bases between the two ends. The CDR3 is 15 amino acids.

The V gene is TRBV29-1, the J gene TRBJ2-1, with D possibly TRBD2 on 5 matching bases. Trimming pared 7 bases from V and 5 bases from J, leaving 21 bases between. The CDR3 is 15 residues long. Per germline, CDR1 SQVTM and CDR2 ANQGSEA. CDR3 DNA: TGCAGCGCCCGGCCCGGGAACACAATTAACAATGAGCAGTTCTTC. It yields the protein CSARPGNTINNEQFF.

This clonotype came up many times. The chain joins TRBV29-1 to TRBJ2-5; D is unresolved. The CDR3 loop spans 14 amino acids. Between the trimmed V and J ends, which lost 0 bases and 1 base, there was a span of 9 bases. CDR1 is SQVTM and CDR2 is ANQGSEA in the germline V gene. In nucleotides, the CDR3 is TGCAGCGTTGAAGATCTTGCGGCCCAAGAGACCCAGTACTTC. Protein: CSVEDLAAQETQYF.

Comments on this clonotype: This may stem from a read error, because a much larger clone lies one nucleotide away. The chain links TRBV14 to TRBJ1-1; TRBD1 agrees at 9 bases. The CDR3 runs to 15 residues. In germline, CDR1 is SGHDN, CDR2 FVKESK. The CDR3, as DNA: TGTGCCAGCAGCCAGGGGGGGACAGGGCGGACTGAAGCTTCCTTT. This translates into CASSQGGTGRTEASF.

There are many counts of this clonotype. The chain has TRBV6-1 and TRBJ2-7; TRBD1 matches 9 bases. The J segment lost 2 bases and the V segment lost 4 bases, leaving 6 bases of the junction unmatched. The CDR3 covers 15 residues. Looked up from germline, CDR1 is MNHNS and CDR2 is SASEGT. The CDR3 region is CASSVVDRGPYEQYF. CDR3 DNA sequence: TGTGCCAGCAGTGTCGTGGACAGGGGTCCCTACGAGCAGTACTTC.

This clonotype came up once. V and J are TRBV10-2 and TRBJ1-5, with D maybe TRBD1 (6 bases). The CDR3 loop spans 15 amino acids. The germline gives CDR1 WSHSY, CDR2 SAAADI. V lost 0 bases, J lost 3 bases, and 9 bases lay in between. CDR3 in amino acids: CASSESDSPNQPQHF. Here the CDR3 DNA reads TGCGCCAGCAGTGAGTCGGACAGCCCCAATCAGCCCCAGCATTTT.

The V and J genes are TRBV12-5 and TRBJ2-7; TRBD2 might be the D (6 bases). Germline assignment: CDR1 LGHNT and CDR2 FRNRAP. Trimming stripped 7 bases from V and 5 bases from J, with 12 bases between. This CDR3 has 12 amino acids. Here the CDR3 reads CASVEGGNEQYF. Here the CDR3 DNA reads TGTGCTAGTGTCGAAGGAGGGAACGAGCAGTACTTC.

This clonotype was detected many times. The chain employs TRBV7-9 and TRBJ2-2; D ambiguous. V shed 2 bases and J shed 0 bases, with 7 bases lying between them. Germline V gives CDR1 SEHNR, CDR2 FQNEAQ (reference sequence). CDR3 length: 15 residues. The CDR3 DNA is TGTGCCAGCAGCTTACAGAGCGCGAACACCGGGGAGCTGTTTTTT. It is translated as CASSLQSANTGELFF.

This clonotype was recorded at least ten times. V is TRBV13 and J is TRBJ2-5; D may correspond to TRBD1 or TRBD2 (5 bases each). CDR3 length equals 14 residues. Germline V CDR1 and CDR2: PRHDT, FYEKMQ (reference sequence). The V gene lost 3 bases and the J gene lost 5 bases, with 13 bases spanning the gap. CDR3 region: CASSFRGAAETQYF. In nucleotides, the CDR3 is TGTGCCAGCAGCTTCCGGGGCGCCGCCGAGACCCAGTACTTC.

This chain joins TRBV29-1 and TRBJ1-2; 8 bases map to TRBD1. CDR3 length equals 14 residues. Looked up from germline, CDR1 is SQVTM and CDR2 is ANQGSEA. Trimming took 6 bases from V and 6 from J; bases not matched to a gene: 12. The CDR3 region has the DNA TGCAGCGTCCTCAGGGTAACAGGGGGAGATGGCTACACCTTC. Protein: CSVLRVTGGDGYTF.

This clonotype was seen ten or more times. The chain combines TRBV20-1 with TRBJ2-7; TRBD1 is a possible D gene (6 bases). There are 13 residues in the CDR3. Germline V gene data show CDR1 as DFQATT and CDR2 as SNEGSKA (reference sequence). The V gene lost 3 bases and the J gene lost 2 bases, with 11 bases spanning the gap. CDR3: CSASQGQTYEQYF. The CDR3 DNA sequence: TGCAGTGCTAGCCAGGGGCAAACCTACGAGCAGTACTTC.

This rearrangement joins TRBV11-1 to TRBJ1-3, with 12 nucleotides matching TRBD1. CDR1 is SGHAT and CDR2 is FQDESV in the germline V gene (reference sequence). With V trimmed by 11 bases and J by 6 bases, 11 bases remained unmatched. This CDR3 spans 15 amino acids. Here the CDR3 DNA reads TGTGCCCGTCGCCACCCGGGACAGGGGGCAAACACCATATATTTT. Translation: CARRHPGQGANTIYF.

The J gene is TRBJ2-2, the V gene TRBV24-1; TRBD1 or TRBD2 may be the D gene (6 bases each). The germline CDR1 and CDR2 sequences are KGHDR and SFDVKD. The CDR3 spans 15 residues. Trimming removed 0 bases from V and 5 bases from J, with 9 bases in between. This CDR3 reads CATSDLRGETGELFF. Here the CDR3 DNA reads TGTGCCACCAGTGATTTGAGGGGGGAGACCGGGGAGCTGTTTTTT.

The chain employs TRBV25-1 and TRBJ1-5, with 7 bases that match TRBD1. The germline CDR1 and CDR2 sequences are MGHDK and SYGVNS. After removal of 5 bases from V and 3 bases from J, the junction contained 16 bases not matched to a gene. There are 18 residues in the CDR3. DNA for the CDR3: TGTGCCAGCAGTTTCCCCCCCTCCCGGGACAGACCCAATCAGCCCCAGCATTTT. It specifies CASSFPPSRDRPNQPQHF.

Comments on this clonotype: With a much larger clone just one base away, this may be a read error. CDR3 in amino acids: CASSGPGQANEKLFF. CDR3 nucleotides: TGTGCCAGCAGCGGACCGGGACAGGCTAATGAAAAACTGTTTTTT. The chain joins TRBV5-5 to TRBJ1-4, with 8 bases that match TRBD1. From germline, CDR1 is SGHKS and CDR2 YYEKEE (reference sequence). V shed 4 bases, J shed 3 bases, and the junction held 5 bases outside the gene matches. CDR3 length: 15 residues.

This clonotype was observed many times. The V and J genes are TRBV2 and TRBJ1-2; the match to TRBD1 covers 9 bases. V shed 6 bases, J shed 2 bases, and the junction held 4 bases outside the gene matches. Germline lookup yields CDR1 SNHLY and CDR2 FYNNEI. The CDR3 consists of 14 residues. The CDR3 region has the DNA TGTGCCAGCAGGGGGGACAGGGTCAACTATGGCTACACCTTC. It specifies CASRGDRVNYGYTF. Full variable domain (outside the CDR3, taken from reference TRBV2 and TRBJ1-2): EPEVTQTPSHQVTQMGQEVILRCVPISNHLYFYWYRQILGQKVEFLVSFYNNEISEKSEIFDDQFSVERPDGSNFTLKIRSTKLEDSAMYFCASRGDRVNYGYTFGSGTRLTVV.

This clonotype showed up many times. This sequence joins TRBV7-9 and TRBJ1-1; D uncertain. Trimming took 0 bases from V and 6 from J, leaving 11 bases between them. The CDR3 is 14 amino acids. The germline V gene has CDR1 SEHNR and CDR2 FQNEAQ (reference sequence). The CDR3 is CASSLASVSAEAFF. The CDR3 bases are TGTGCCAGCAGCTTAGCTTCGGTTTCGGCTGAAGCTTTCTTT.

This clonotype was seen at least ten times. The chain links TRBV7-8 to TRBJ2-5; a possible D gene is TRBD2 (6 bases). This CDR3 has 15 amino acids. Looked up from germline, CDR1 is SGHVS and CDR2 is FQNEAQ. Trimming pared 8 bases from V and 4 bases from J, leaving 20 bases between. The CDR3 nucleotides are TGTGCCAGCGGCCAGTGGGAGGCAGTCGGAGAGACCCAGTACTTC. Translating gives CASGQWEAVGETQYF.

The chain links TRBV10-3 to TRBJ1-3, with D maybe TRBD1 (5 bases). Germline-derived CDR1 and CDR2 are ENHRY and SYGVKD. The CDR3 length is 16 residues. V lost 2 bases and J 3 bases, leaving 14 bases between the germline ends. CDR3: CAISEGQGSDGNTIYF. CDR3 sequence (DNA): TGTGCCATCAGTGAGGGTCAGGGTAGCGATGGAAACACCATATATTTT.

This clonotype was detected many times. This chain's CDR3 is CASSMIRGPEKLFF. In nucleotides, the CDR3 is TGTGCCAGCAGCATGATCAGGGGACCTGAAAAACTGTTTTTT. The chain employs TRBV7-2 and TRBJ1-4, with D possibly matching TRBD1 (6 bases). Trimming removed 5 bases from V and 7 bases from J, with 14 bases in between. The CDR3 runs 14 residues. CDR1 and CDR2 from the germline V gene are SGHTA and FQGNSA.

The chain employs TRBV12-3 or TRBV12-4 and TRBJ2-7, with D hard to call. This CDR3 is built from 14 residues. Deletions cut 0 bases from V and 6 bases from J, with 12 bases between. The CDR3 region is CASSLARGTAEQYF. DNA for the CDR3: TGTGCCAGCAGTTTAGCCCGCGGTACTGCCGAGCAGTACTTC.

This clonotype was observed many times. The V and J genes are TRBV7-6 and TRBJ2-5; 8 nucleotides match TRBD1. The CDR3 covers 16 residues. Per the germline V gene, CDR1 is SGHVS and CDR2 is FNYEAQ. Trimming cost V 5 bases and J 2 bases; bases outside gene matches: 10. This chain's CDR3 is CASSRGRGLRQETQYF. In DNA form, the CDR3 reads TGTGCCAGCAGCCGAGGCAGGGGGCTTCGGCAAGAGACCCAGTACTTC.

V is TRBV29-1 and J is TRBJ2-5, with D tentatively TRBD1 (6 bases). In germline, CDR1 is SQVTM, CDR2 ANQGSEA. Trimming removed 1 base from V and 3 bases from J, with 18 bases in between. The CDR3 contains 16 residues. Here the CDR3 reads CSVEVEEGGLEETQYF. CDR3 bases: TGCAGCGTTGAAGTGGAGGAAGGGGGATTGGAAGAGACCCAGTACTTC.